Below are 28 T cell receptor beta chains sequenced from a single sample in a study of T cell responses to AZD1222 COVID-19 vaccine. Profiling relied on immunoSEQ multiplex PCR, and the TCRdb table lists in-frame clones only, not all of them. The table has approximately 140,000 clones, 75% to 95% seen once. Sequences were derived from peripheral blood, sampled on day 0 of MenACWY control vaccination. The source is an adult in good health.

This clone has a single count. This chain joins TRBV9 and TRBJ2-3; the D is unclear. Deletions cut 0 bases from V and 2 bases from J, with 10 bases between. The CDR3 covers 15 residues. The germline V gene encodes CDR1 SGDLS and CDR2 YYNGEE. CDR3: CASSVGVENTDTQYF. The CDR3 region has the DNA TGTGCCAGCAGCGTAGGGGTAGAAAACACAGATACGCAGTATTTT.

The chain is built from TRBV5-1 and TRBJ2-7; the D is unclear. Germline CDR1 reads SGHRS; CDR2 reads YFSETQ. V was shortened by 0 bases and J by 6 bases, with 4 bases between the two germline ends. The CDR3 extends over 11 amino acids. DNA of the CDR3: TGCGCCAGCAGCTTGGGGGGCGAGCAGTACTTC. Translating it yields CASSLGGEQYF.

The chain joins TRBV7-2 to TRBJ2-7; tentative D call: TRBD2 (5 bases). CDR1 is SGHTA, CDR2 FQGNSA, per germline. The V and J ends lost 3 bases and 5 bases respectively, with 11 bases between them. This CDR3 spans 13 amino acids. The DNA for the CDR3 is TGTGCCAGCAGCTTTACTAGAACCGACGAGCAGTACTTC. Translated, it gives CASSFTRTDEQYF.

The genes are TRBV7-9 and TRBJ2-3; no reliable D call. The germline V and J ends were trimmed by 1 base and 0 bases, with 8 bases remaining between them. Germline V gives CDR1 SEHNR, CDR2 FQNEAQ (reference sequence). This CDR3 contains 15 residues. The CDR3 DNA reads as TGTGCCAGCAGCTTAGGACCGGCGAGCACAGATACGCAGTATTTT. Its protein product is CASSLGPASTDTQYF.

Comment on this clone: The sample holds other DNA sequences that translate to the same CDR3. The chain employs TRBV3-1 (or the pseudogene TRBV3-2) and TRBJ1-1, with D perhaps matching TRBD1 (5 bases). Trimming left V 1 base short and J 1 base short, with 7 bases between. The length of the CDR3 is 14 residues. CDR1 and CDR2 from the germline V gene are LGHDT and YNNKEL (reference sequence). Written as DNA, the CDR3 is TGTGCCAGCAGCCAAGTCGGGGGGAACACTGAAGCTTTCTTT. Its protein product is CASSQVGGNTEAFF.

The chain employs TRBV19 and TRBJ1-5, with a weak D call TRBD1 (5 bases). The CDR3 is 15 residues long. Germline loops: CDR1 LNHDA, CDR2 SQIVND (reference sequence). V was trimmed by 5 bases and J by 8 bases, leaving 19 bases between them. DNA for the CDR3: TGTGCCAGTAGTGTCCCGGGGCACTGGGGGGAGCCCCAGCATTTT. This translates into CASSVPGHWGEPQHF. Together with reference TRBV19 and TRBJ1-5, the CDR3 gives the full variable domain: DGGITQSPKYLFRKEGQNVTLSCEQNLNHDAMYWYRQDPGQGLRLIYYSQIVNDFQKGDIAEGYSVSREKKESFPLTVTSAQKNPTAFYLCASSVPGHWGEPQHFGDGTRLSIL.

The V and J genes are TRBV4-1 and TRBJ1-5; D gene uncertain. CDR3 size: 15 residues. Germline assignment: CDR1 MGHRA and CDR2 YSYEKL. V lost 0 bases to trimming and J lost 9 bases, with 15 bases between them. The CDR3 sequence: CASSQDVTLTLPQHF. DNA for the CDR3: TGCGCCAGCAGCCAAGATGTTACCCTTACTTTGCCCCAGCATTTT.

This chain joins TRBV7-2 and TRBJ1-1, with D tentatively TRBD1 (6 bases). The germline V gene has CDR1 SGHTA and CDR2 FQGNSA. The CDR3 totals 15 residues. Deletions cut 1 base from V and 8 bases from J, with 17 bases between. The DNA of the CDR3 is TGTGCCAGCAGCTTAGACGGGGGGCGAGCCCACGAAGCTTTCTTT. Its protein is CASSLDGGRAHEAFF.

In its sample, this clone was seen once. This rearrangement joins TRBV9 to TRBJ2-1; D not resolved. The length of the CDR3 is 14 residues. Looked up from germline, CDR1 is SGDLS and CDR2 is YYNGEE. Trimming took off 0 bases at V and 6 bases at J, with 10 bases between the two ends. The CDR3 DNA follows: TGTGCCAGCAGCGTAGTCCCAGAACTCAATGAGCAGTTCTTC. Residues: CASSVVPELNEQFF.

The chain combines TRBV11-3 with TRBJ1-1; the D is unclear. Trimming cost V 1 base and J 4 bases, with 7 bases left between them. The germline gives CDR1 SGHNT, CDR2 YENEEA. The CDR3 consists of 13 residues. The CDR3 here is CASSLVGSTEAFF. As DNA, the CDR3 is TGTGCCAGCAGCTTAGTAGGAAGCACTGAAGCTTTCTTT.

The V and J genes are TRBV5-1 and TRBJ2-1, with D perhaps TRBD2 (6 bases). CDR1 and CDR2 (germline): SGHRS, YFSETQ. V was trimmed by 3 bases and J by 2 bases, leaving 15 bases between them. The length of the CDR3 is 16 residues. Here the CDR3 reads CASSSNSGTAYNEQFF. The CDR3 DNA is TGCGCCAGCAGCTCGAACTCCGGGACTGCCTACAATGAGCAGTTCTTC.

The CDR3 loop is CATSRVGAGSTEAFF. The DNA for the CDR3 is TGTGCCACCAGCAGAGTGGGGGCGGGGAGCACTGAAGCTTTCTTT. J is TRBJ1-1 and V is TRBV15, with D perhaps TRBD1 (6 bases). The CDR3 is made up of 15 amino acids. The V gene's germline CDR1 is LNHNV and CDR2 YYDKDF (reference sequence). V shed 1 base and J shed 4 bases, with 13 bases lying between them.

The chain uses TRBV28 and TRBJ2-1, with a tentative D call TRBD2 (6 bases). The V and J ends lost 6 bases and 6 bases respectively, with 12 bases between them. The CDR3 contains 13 residues. Germline values: CDR1 MDHEN, CDR2 SYDVKM. The CDR3 loop is CASRMGGSNEQFF. The CDR3 bases are TGTGCCAGCAGAATGGGAGGCAGCAATGAGCAGTTCTTC. Filled out from reference TRBV28 and TRBJ2-1, the complete variable domain reads DVKVTQSSRYLVKRTGEKVFLECVQDMDHENMFWYRQDPGLGLRLIYFSYDVKMKEKGDIPEGYSVSREKKERFSLILESASTNQTSMYLCASRMGGSNEQFFGPGTRLTVL.

The chain joins TRBV6-1 to TRBJ2-1; TRBD1 aligns across 9 bases. V lost 1 base, J lost 2 bases, and 3 bases stayed unmatched. The CDR3 is 16 amino acids. Germline V gene sequence: CDR1 MNHNS, CDR2 SASEGT. Here the CDR3 reads CASSEGGQGPYNEQFF. The CDR3 DNA reads TGTGCCAGCAGTGAAGGGGGACAGGGACCCTACAATGAGCAGTTCTTC.

The V and J genes are TRBV9 and TRBJ2-7; D is unresolved. CDR3 length equals 14 residues. CDR1 is SGDLS and CDR2 is YYNGEE in the germline V gene. V lost 5 bases, J lost 1 base, and 13 bases lay in between. CDR3 bases: TGTGCCAGCAGTCCAGCCGGGCTTTCCTACGAGCAGTACTTC. It codes for CASSPAGLSYEQYF.

This chain connects TRBV5-1 to TRBJ2-5; D is possibly TRBD1 (6 bases). Looked up from germline, CDR1 is SGHRS and CDR2 is YFSETQ. There are 15 residues in the CDR3. The V and J ends lost 0 bases and 1 base respectively, with 10 bases between them. The CDR3, as DNA: TGCGCCAGCAGCTTGGTGGGGGACATCCAAGAGACCCAGTACTTC. Protein product: CASSLVGDIQETQYF.

This clone was detected a few times. The CDR3 protein is CASSSGEEQPQHF. CDR3 in DNA: TGTGCCAGCAGTTCAGGGGAGGAGCAGCCCCAGCATTTT. J is TRBJ1-5 and V is TRBV12-3 or TRBV12-4; D might be TRBD1 (6 bases). The V end was cut by 4 bases, the J end by 7 bases, with 11 bases between. The CDR3 extends over 13 amino acids.

With respect to this clone: Other DNA sequences in this sample translate to the same CDR3. The chain recombines TRBV7-3 with TRBJ1-1; unclear D gene. The CDR3 has 13 residues. The V gene lost 4 bases and the J gene lost 1 base, with 7 bases spanning the gap. The V gene's germline CDR1 is SGHTA and CDR2 FQGTGA. The CDR3 loop reads CASSSQENTEAFF. CDR3 bases: TGTGCCAGCAGCTCTCAGGAGAACACTGAAGCTTTCTTT.

The chain has TRBV5-1 and TRBJ2-2; perhaps TRBD1 as D (5 bases). The CDR3 covers 15 residues. V was shortened by 2 bases and J by 1 base, with 9 bases between the two germline ends. Germline CDR1 and CDR2: SGHRS and YFSETQ. CDR3 sequence reads: CASSFQQGNTGELFF. The DNA of the CDR3 is TGCGCCAGCAGCTTTCAGCAGGGGAACACCGGGGAGCTGTTTTTT.

The chain combines TRBV27 with TRBJ2-1; 12 nucleotides agree with TRBD2. CDR1 is MNHEY and CDR2 is SMNVEV in the germline V gene (reference sequence). Trimming at V came to 2 bases and at J to 0 bases, leaving 5 bases not matched to a gene. The CDR3 spans 18 residues. CDR3 in DNA: TGTGCCAGCAGTTTAGGGGGACTAGCGGGTCGCTCCTACAATGAGCAGTTCTTC. Translated: CASSLGGLAGRSYNEQFF.

The V call is TRBV27, the J call TRBJ2-7; D is possibly TRBD1 or TRBD2 (5 bases each). This CDR3 is built from 15 residues. The V end was cut by 0 bases, the J end by 3 bases, with 12 bases between. CDR1 is MNHEY and CDR2 is SMNVEV in the germline V gene (reference sequence). The CDR3 loop is CASSLSSVGGYEQYF. CDR3 bases: TGTGCCAGCAGTTTATCGTCGGTTGGGGGCTACGAGCAGTACTTC.

The chain combines TRBV28 with TRBJ1-5, with 10 bases that match TRBD1. The germline V gene encodes CDR1 MDHEN and CDR2 SYDVKM. The CDR3 contains 15 residues. V lost 6 bases, J lost 8 bases, and 10 bases stayed unmatched. Here the CDR3 reads CASSISDRGREPQHF. In nucleotides, the CDR3 is TGTGCCAGCAGCATTTCTGACAGGGGGCGGGAGCCCCAGCATTTT.

The V call is TRBV29-1, the J call TRBJ1-2; D is unresolved. V lost 7 bases and J lost 4, with 13 bases in between. CDR1 and CDR2 from the germline V gene are SQVTM and ANQGSEA. The CDR3 spans 12 residues. CDR3 in amino acids: CSDLPGPYGYTF. The CDR3 bases are TGCAGCGACCTTCCTGGGCCCTATGGCTACACCTTC.

V usage is TRBV3-1 (or the pseudogene TRBV3-2) and J usage is TRBJ2-1, with 9 bases aligning to TRBD2. V shed 4 bases and J 2 bases; nucleotides not matched to a gene: 6. The germline CDR1 and CDR2 sequences are LGHDT and YNNKEL (reference sequence). The CDR3 is made up of 16 amino acids. CDR3 sequence reads: CASSLREGRPYNEQFF. DNA of the CDR3: TGTGCCAGCAGCCTGCGGGAGGGACGACCCTACAATGAGCAGTTCTTC.

The V gene is TRBV6-6, the J gene TRBJ2-7; D perhaps matches TRBD2 (6 bases). The V and J ends lost 7 bases and 1 base respectively, with 14 bases between them. This CDR3 contains 14 residues. Per germline, CDR1 MNHNY and CDR2 SVGAGI (reference sequence). CDR3 sequence: CASTGRELSYEQYF. CDR3 sequence (DNA): TGTGCCAGCACTGGACGGGAGTTGTCCTACGAGCAGTACTTC.

J is TRBJ1-1 and V is TRBV7-2, with D unclear. CDR1 and CDR2 from the germline V gene are SGHTA and FQGNSA. CDR3 length equals 15 residues. Trimming stripped 3 bases from V and 1 base from J, with 12 bases between. The CDR3 spells CASSFGVEWNTEAFF. Written as DNA, the CDR3 is TGTGCCAGCAGCTTCGGTGTGGAGTGGAACACTGAAGCTTTCTTT.

The chain uses TRBV10-1 and TRBJ2-7, with a tentative D call TRBD1 (6 bases). The germline CDR1 and CDR2 sequences are WNHNN and SYGVQD (reference sequence). The CDR3 contains 13 residues. Trimming took 1 base from V and 3 from J, leaving 7 bases between them. The CDR3 spells CASSEYRDYEQYF. Here the CDR3 DNA reads TGCGCCAGCAGTGAGTACAGGGACTACGAGCAGTACTTC.

This chain joins TRBV6-5 and TRBJ1-2; TRBD1 is a possible D gene (5 bases). The CDR3 has 14 amino acids. The V gene lost 6 bases and the J gene lost 8 bases, with 19 bases spanning the gap. The germline V gene encodes CDR1 MNHEY and CDR2 SVGAGI. CDR3 sequence: CASRPRDGGRGYTF. In DNA, the CDR3 is TGTGCCAGCAGGCCCCGGGACGGCGGCCGAGGCTACACCTTC.